These T cell receptor beta chains were read from a single sample in a study of Ad26.COV2.S vaccination and SARS-CoV-2 variants. Sequencing used immunoSEQ multiplex PCR; TCRdb keeps in-frame clones, though not all of them. This table holds about 320,000 clones, about 85% found once. The sample in question was peripheral blood, obtained in a trial of Ad26.COV2.S vaccine versus placebo. The receptors come from a person between 18 and 65 years old who received the Ad26.COV2.S COVID-19 vaccine or a placebo. Both conserved end residues are part of each CDR3. Fields, in order: D gene, clone size, V gene, J gene, CDR3 protein, CDR3 DNA. A D gene is named only where the DNA matches it firmly. Rows may omit the clone size; those that give it use once, few, many or a size class.

d_gene: -
abundance: -
v_gene: TRBV21-1
j_gene: TRBJ2-7
CDR3aa: CASSKEGRSSYEQYF
CDR3nt: TGTGCCAGCAGCAAAGAGGGCAGGAGCTCCTACGAGCAGTACTTC

d_gene: -
abundance: few
v_gene: TRBV30
j_gene: TRBJ1-1
CDR3aa: CAWGARTEAFF
CDR3nt: TGTGCCTGGGGTGCTCGCACTGAAGCTTTCTTT

d_gene: TRBD1
abundance: -
v_gene: TRBV28
j_gene: TRBJ2-7
CDR3aa: CASSSRGPYEQYF
CDR3nt: TGTGCCAGCAGTTCCAGGGGGCCCTACGAGCAGTACTTC

d_gene: -
abundance: -
v_gene: TRBV7-8
j_gene: TRBJ2-7
CDR3aa: CASSAEKGIPYEQYF
CDR3nt: TGTGCCAGCAGCGCAGAAAAAGGGATCCCCTACGAGCAGTACTTC

d_gene: TRBD1
abundance: -
v_gene: TRBV7-9
j_gene: TRBJ1-1
CDR3aa: CASSSQGANTEAFF
CDR3nt: TGTGCCAGCAGCTCACAGGGGGCGAACACTGAAGCTTTCTTT

d_gene: -
abundance: -
v_gene: TRBV6-5
j_gene: TRBJ2-3
CDR3aa: CASRNTDTQYF
CDR3nt: TGTGCCAGCAGGAACACAGATACGCAGTATTTT

d_gene: TRBD1
abundance: -
v_gene: TRBV7-2
j_gene: TRBJ2-5
CDR3aa: CASSLPTGGLETQYF
CDR3nt: TGTGCCAGCAGCTTGCCGACAGGGGGTTTAGAGACCCAGTACTTC

d_gene: -
abundance: -
v_gene: TRBV19
j_gene: TRBJ1-5
CDR3aa: CASSMGIGEYQPQHF
CDR3nt: TGTGCCAGTAGTATGGGGATTGGGGAGTATCAGCCCCAGCATTTT

d_gene: TRBD2
abundance: -
v_gene: TRBV27
j_gene: TRBJ2-3
CDR3aa: CASSLSSSGAGPGPYTQYF
CDR3nt: TGTGCCAGCAGTTTATCTTCTTCCGGAGCGGGGCCCGGCCCCTATACGCAGTATTTT

d_gene: -
abundance: -
v_gene: TRBV7-3
j_gene: TRBJ2-5
CDR3aa: CASSLHGGRETQYF
CDR3nt: TGTGCCAGCAGCTTACATGGTGGTAGGGAGACCCAGTACTTC

d_gene: -
abundance: -
v_gene: TRBV6-1
j_gene: TRBJ2-6
CDR3aa: CASSAGRISGANVLTF
CDR3nt: TGTGCCAGCAGTGCGGGACGGATCTCTGGGGCCAACGTCCTGACTTTC

d_gene: -
abundance: -
v_gene: TRBV29-1
j_gene: TRBJ1-1
CDR3aa: CSVHDSNTEAFF
CDR3nt: TGCAGCGTTCACGACAGTAACACTGAAGCTTTCTTT

d_gene: -
abundance: -
v_gene: TRBV15
j_gene: TRBJ1-5
CDR3aa: CATSIRSRGNQPQHF
CDR3nt: TGTGCCACCAGCATTAGGTCCAGGGGCAATCAGCCCCAGCATTTT

d_gene: -
abundance: -
v_gene: TRBV19
j_gene: TRBJ2-1
CDR3aa: CASMVGSIYNEQFF
CDR3nt: TGTGCCAGTATGGTTGGATCGATCTACAATGAGCAGTTCTTC

d_gene: TRBD2
abundance: many
v_gene: TRBV11-2
j_gene: TRBJ2-5
CDR3aa: CASSVSGARETQYF
CDR3nt: TGTGCCAGCAGCGTTAGCGGGGCCAGGGAGACCCAGTACTTC

d_gene: -
abundance: -
v_gene: TRBV15
j_gene: TRBJ2-1
CDR3aa: CATSRGTVYNEQFF
CDR3nt: TGTGCCACCAGCAGAGGAACAGTTTACAATGAGCAGTTCTTC

d_gene: TRBD2
abundance: -
v_gene: TRBV2
j_gene: TRBJ2-3
CDR3aa: CASSGPSGGSTDTQYF
CDR3nt: TGTGCCAGCAGTGGACCTAGCGGGGGGAGCACAGATACGCAGTATTTT

d_gene: TRBD2
abundance: -
v_gene: TRBV5-5
j_gene: TRBJ2-3
CDR3aa: CASSLGSGGVTDTQYF
CDR3nt: TGTGCCAGCAGCTTGGGTAGCGGGGGGGTCACAGATACGCAGTATTTT

d_gene: TRBD1
abundance: -
v_gene: TRBV6-5
j_gene: TRBJ2-1
CDR3aa: CASSYSGTEVQFF
CDR3nt: TGTGCCAGCAGTTACTCCGGGACAGAGGTCCAGTTCTTC

d_gene: -
abundance: -
v_gene: TRBV6-5
j_gene: TRBJ2-2
CDR3aa: CASTLEGGGTGELFF
CDR3nt: TGTGCCAGCACCCTGGAGGGGGGTGGCACCGGGGAGCTGTTTTTT

d_gene: -
abundance: -
v_gene: TRBV5-1
j_gene: TRBJ2-7
CDR3aa: CASSLGGRVRAHEQYF
CDR3nt: TGCGCCAGCAGCTTGGGAGGTCGGGTGAGGGCCCACGAGCAGTACTTC

d_gene: TRBD2
abundance: -
v_gene: TRBV29-1
j_gene: TRBJ2-7
CDR3aa: CSVRTSVSYEQYF
CDR3nt: TGCAGCGTTCGTACTAGCGTTTCCTACGAGCAGTACTTC

d_gene: -
abundance: -
v_gene: TRBV7-3
j_gene: TRBJ2-2
CDR3aa: CASSLRGTGTGELFF
CDR3nt: TGTGCCAGCAGCTTAAGGGGAACGGGGACCGGGGAGCTGTTTTTT

d_gene: -
abundance: -
v_gene: TRBV2
j_gene: TRBJ2-7
CDR3aa: CASSELGTPTYEQYF
CDR3nt: TGTGCCAGCAGTGAACTAGGGACACCTACCTACGAGCAGTACTTC

d_gene: -
abundance: -
v_gene: TRBV5-1
j_gene: TRBJ1-2
CDR3aa: CASSLVAFSGYTF
CDR3nt: TGCGCCAGCAGCTTGGTTGCTTTTTCCGGCTACACCTTC

d_gene: -
abundance: -
v_gene: TRBV7-2
j_gene: TRBJ1-5
CDR3aa: CASSGRTGKDQPQHF
CDR3nt: TGTGCCAGCAGCGGGAGAACAGGGAAGGATCAGCCCCAGCATTTT

d_gene: TRBD1
abundance: -
v_gene: TRBV19
j_gene: TRBJ1-2
CDR3aa: CASTPGQGSYGYTF
CDR3nt: TGTGCCAGTACCCCGGGACAGGGTTCCTATGGCTACACCTTC

d_gene: -
abundance: -
v_gene: TRBV28
j_gene: TRBJ1-3
CDR3aa: CASSLPLGMAGNTIYF
CDR3nt: TGTGCCAGCAGTTTGCCCCTCGGGATGGCTGGAAACACCATATATTTT